The T cell receptor beta chain under discussion was sequenced for a study of human T cells and chemical hapten exposure. One entry per CDR3 protein, called by TCRdb with MiXCR from the RACE reads. The data show about 35,000 distinct CDR3 sequences, roughly 12% seen once. The V gene lost 7 bases and the J gene lost 4 bases, with 10 bases spanning the gap. Germline V gene sequence: CDR1 MNHEY, CDR2 SMNVEV (reference sequence). This CDR3 has 12 amino acids. A few counts support this clonotype. Sample time point: pre-sensitization, week 0. Treatment specified: therapeutic diphenylcyclopropenone sensitization with weekly scalp DPC. Unfractionated whole blood yielded total RNA.

This chain uses TRBV27 with TRBJ1-1; maybe TRBD1 (5 bases). This clonotype was sampled from a woman between 35 and 50 years old with alopecia areata. Some clones in this sample may be carry-over from other donors' samples. This sample comprised whole blood, obtained in connection with sensitization to the hapten diphenylcyclopropenone (DPC). CDR3 sequence reads: CASIGGGTEAFF. CDR3 in DNA: TGTGCCAGCATCGGGGGAGGCACTGAAGCTTTCTTT.